A selection of T cell receptor beta chains follows, all from one sample in a study of T cells expressing NK-cell markers. TCRdb re-called the 5' RACE reads; every CDR3 protein appears as one record, without DNA. Recorded for this sample: 440,000 or so distinct CDR3 sequences. The sequenced sample consisted of blood T cells: a sorted CD56 or NKG2C T cell subset, CD4+ or CD8+ T cells, or bulk PBMC T cells (not recorded which). These TCRs come from a woman between 18 and 75 years old in good health. Each CDR3 is given with its conserved first and last residue. Fields, in order: J gene, V gene, CDR3 protein.

j_gene: TRBJ2-1
v_gene: TRBV13
CDR3aa: CASSSWARGGNEQFF

j_gene: TRBJ2-1
v_gene: TRBV20-1
CDR3aa: CSALDGGVSYNEQFF

j_gene: TRBJ2-3
v_gene: TRBV7-2
CDR3aa: CASSQDYAPGTDTQYF

j_gene: TRBJ1-2
v_gene: TRBV6-5
CDR3aa: CASSYSGSSSGYGYTF

j_gene: TRBJ1-1
v_gene: TRBV6-2/TRBV6-3
CDR3aa: CASSSPGAPPGGTEAFF

j_gene: TRBJ1-2
v_gene: TRBV12-3/TRBV12-4
CDR3aa: CASSLRLRGVRDYGYTF

j_gene: TRBJ2-5
v_gene: TRBV29-1
CDR3aa: CSVGKGQGSQETQYF

j_gene: TRBJ2-7
v_gene: TRBV9
CDR3aa: CASSVGGRKDEQYF

j_gene: TRBJ1-2
v_gene: TRBV4-1
CDR3aa: CASSFSRQGPYGYTF

j_gene: TRBJ2-1
v_gene: TRBV4-2
CDR3aa: CASSQDPPGLARDDEQFF

j_gene: TRBJ2-3
v_gene: TRBV18
CDR3aa: CASSRDRGPDTQYF

j_gene: TRBJ2-6
v_gene: TRBV12-3/TRBV12-4
CDR3aa: CASSFYSRPDVLTF

j_gene: TRBJ1-1
v_gene: TRBV6-2/TRBV6-3
CDR3aa: CASSYPRGNTEAFF